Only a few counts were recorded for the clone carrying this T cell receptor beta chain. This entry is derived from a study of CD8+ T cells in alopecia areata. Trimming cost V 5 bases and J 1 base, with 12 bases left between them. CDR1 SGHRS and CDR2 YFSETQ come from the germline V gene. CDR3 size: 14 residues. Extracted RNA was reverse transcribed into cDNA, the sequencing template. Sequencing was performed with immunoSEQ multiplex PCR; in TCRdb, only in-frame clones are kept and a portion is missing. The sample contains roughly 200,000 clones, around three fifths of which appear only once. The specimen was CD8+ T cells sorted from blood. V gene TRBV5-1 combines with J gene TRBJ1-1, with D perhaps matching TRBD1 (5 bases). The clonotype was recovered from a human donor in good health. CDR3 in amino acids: CASRGTAENTEAFF. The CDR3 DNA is TGCGCCAGCAGGGGGACGGCGGAGAACACTGAAGCTTTCTTT.